The entry below describes one T cell receptor beta chain. This clonotype was counted a few times. What this receptor recognizes is not known. Per-base qualities were not stored, and no clone one base away is much larger. The study was a case-control design nested within a healthcare worker cohort in London, UK, with weekly nasopharyngeal swab PCR tests and blood sampling. Between 23 and 31 March 2020, the week of the UK lockdown, healthcare workers were enrolled and then followed up weekly for as long as 16 weeks. Trimming removed 6 bases from V and 3 bases from J; the gene matches leave 11 bases unexplained. Its CDR3 holds 16 amino acids, cysteine through phenylalanine. Of the read, only the CDR3 DNA is kept; its 48 bases are in frame from base 1. To prepare the library, 5' RACE was applied. The sequencer was a NextSeq 500. Unique molecular identifiers were attached to individual cDNA molecules in the TCR library protocol so that sequencing error and PCR bias could be corrected. Both TCR alpha and beta chains were sequenced, and tight co-correlation was observed between alpha and beta sequence abundances in each sample. In the original analysis: Decombinator V4 was used to annotate the V gene, J gene and CDR3 of the TCR sequences. Expanded TCRs were defined as changing significantly between any two time points under a Poisson model with p below 0.0001. TCR abundances were normalised to the total number of TCRs sequenced in each sample and reported as counts per million. TRAV1-2 paired with TRAJ12, TRAJ20 or TRAJ33 defined MAIT TCRs, while TRAV10 paired with TRAJ18 defined iNKT TCRs. VDJdb, accessed 1 November 2021, was searched for CMV, EBV and SARS-CoV-2 annotated TCRs, excluding TCRs annotated for multiple antigens. TCRdb reprocessed the public reads (quality trimming at Q25 with fastp, clone calling with MiXCR) and kept in-frame beta chains. Rows merge per CDR3 protein into single entries with the most common DNA and genes. These V and J calls originate from TCRdb's pipeline instead of the authors' own analysis. Present in this sample are about 58,000 distinct CDR3 sequences, around 12% of which were seen just once. Clones ranked in the top ten supply about 4% of the sample.

This entry belongs to a study of early T cells in non-severe SARS-CoV-2 infection (dated by TCRdb to about 2021). Describing the broader study: Because TCR sequencing was done on bulk RNA from unsorted whole blood, the alpha and beta chains could not be paired.

Summary of the overall study and its limitations: VDJdb matching was skewed toward anti-spike CD8 responses and likely underestimated virus-specific expansions, missing private and CD4 specificities.

The chain was built from TRBV12-3 or TRBV12-4 and TRBJ1-5, with 7 middle bases fitting TRBD1. The specimen was whole blood. The sequence derives from an adult who was a healthcare worker with PCR-confirmed SARS-CoV-2 infection or an uninfected control (not recorded which). The sequenced DNA: TGTGCCAGCAGCTTCGCCGGGACAGCTAACAATCAGCCCCAGCATTTT. This codes for CASSFAGTANNQPQHF.